The 32 T cell receptor beta chains listed next were all sequenced from one sample in a study of T cells in Graves' hyperthyroidism and ophthalmopathy. Amplified TCR beta CDR3 regions came from RNA transcripts. The HTBI primer set drove a first-round RT-PCR of the TCR CDR3. TCRdb processed the multiplex PCR reads anew with MiXCR; each CDR3 protein has one entry. The sample consists of 640,000 or so distinct CDR3 sequences, 14% of them appearing once. The specimen sequenced was blood. All receptors come from a woman aged 18 to 35 with Graves' ophthalmopathy.

This sequence joins TRBV5-8 and TRBJ2-1, with TRBD2 matching 10 bases. In germline, CDR1 is SGHTS, CDR2 YDEGEE. J lost 8 bases, V lost 2 bases, and 13 bases had no gene match. The CDR3 has 17 residues. In nucleotides, the CDR3 is TGTGCCAGCAGCTTACCCGGGACTAGCGAACCTAACGATGAGCAGTTCTTC. Translating gives CASSLPGTSEPNDEQFF.

V and J are TRBV19 and TRBJ2-2; D possibly corresponds to TRBD1 (6 bases). Germline V CDR1 and CDR2: LNHDA, SQIVND (reference sequence). Trimming left V 3 bases short and J 7 bases short, with 12 bases between. The CDR3 has 14 amino acids. CDR3: CASSIAQGHGELFF. As DNA, the CDR3 is TGTGCCAGTAGTATCGCGCAGGGACACGGGGAGCTGTTTTTT.

This clonotype was seen many times. The genes are TRBV9 and TRBJ2-7; a possible D gene is TRBD2 (6 bases). Deletions cut 2 bases from V and 3 bases from J, with 15 bases between. This CDR3 has 15 amino acids. The V gene's germline CDR1 is SGDLS and CDR2 YYNGEE. The CDR3 region has the DNA TGTGCCAGCAGCGTTAGCCTGGGGAGGAGCTACGAGCAGTACTTC. It is translated as CASSVSLGRSYEQYF.

This clonotype was counted at least ten times. The V call is TRBV2, the J call TRBJ1-5; D may be TRBD1 (5 bases). CDR3 size: 12 residues. V lost 8 bases and J 3 bases, leaving 8 bases between the germline ends. Germline-derived CDR1 and CDR2 are SNHLY and FYNNEI. Here the CDR3 reads CASQGYNQPQHF. The CDR3 coding sequence is TGTGCCAGCCAGGGTTACAATCAGCCCCAGCATTTT.

The chain employs TRBV24-1 and TRBJ2-1; 8 nucleotides line up with TRBD2. CDR1 and CDR2 from the germline V gene are KGHDR and SFDVKD. The length of the CDR3 is 18 residues. The ends lost 2 bases at V and 8 bases at J; junction bases unmatched: 16. This CDR3 is CATSDSDSGAPPGYEQFF. CDR3 nucleotide sequence: TGTGCCACCAGTGATTCAGATAGCGGGGCACCCCCCGGCTATGAGCAGTTCTTC.

The gene calls are TRBV4-3 and TRBJ2-1, with 14 nucleotides matching TRBD2. Per the germline V gene, CDR1 is LGHNA and CDR2 is YSLEER. This CDR3 has 15 residues. Trimming cost V 8 bases and J 7 bases; bases outside gene matches: 7. CDR3 nucleotides: TGCGCCAGCGCGCCGGGACTAGCGGGAGTAAATGAGCAGTTCTTC. It yields the protein CASAPGLAGVNEQFF.

The sample holds many counts of this clonotype. The chain uses TRBV28 and TRBJ1-5, with 7 bases aligning to TRBD1. This CDR3 region has 15 residues. J was trimmed by 3 bases and V by 5 bases; bases with no gene match: 7. CDR1 MDHEN and CDR2 SYDVKM come from the germline V gene. CDR3 bases: TGTGCCAGCAGTCTCTCAAAGGGGGCCAATCAGCCCCAGCATTTT. As protein: CASSLSKGANQPQHF. The full variable domain, with the rest looked up from reference TRBV28 and TRBJ1-5, is DVKVTQSSRYLVKRTGEKVFLECVQDMDHENMFWYRQDPGLGLRLIYFSYDVKMKEKGDIPEGYSVSREKKERFSLILESASTNQTSMYLCASSLSKGANQPQHFGDGTRLSIL.

This clonotype occurred a few times. The chain links TRBV6-1 to TRBJ1-2; D is possibly TRBD1 (5 bases). V was shortened by 6 bases and J by 6 bases, with 11 bases between the two germline ends. CDR3 length: 12 residues. CDR1 is MNHNS, CDR2 SASEGT, per germline. In nucleotides, the CDR3 is TGTGCCAGCAGCCCCAGGGAGGATGGCTACACCTTC. This sequence encodes CASSPREDGYTF.

This clonotype has only a few counts. V gene TRBV29-1 combines with J gene TRBJ2-7; D is possibly TRBD1 or TRBD2 (5 bases each). The V end was cut by 3 bases, the J end by 1 base, with 10 bases between. The CDR3 contains 13 residues. CDR1 is SQVTM, CDR2 ANQGSEA, per germline. As DNA, the CDR3 is TGCAGCGTTGAGAGGGCAGGGTCCTACGAGCAGTACTTC. Protein sequence: CSVERAGSYEQYF.

In its sample, this clonotype was seen many times. V is TRBV10-3 and J is TRBJ2-5; perhaps TRBD1 as D (7 bases). Germline CDR1 and CDR2: ENHRY and SYGVKD. V lost 3 bases to trimming and J lost 4 bases, with 12 bases between them. The CDR3 covers 14 residues. The chain's CDR3 is CAISDPRGVETQYF. The CDR3 nucleotides read TGTGCCATCAGTGACCCCAGGGGGGTAGAGACCCAGTACTTC.

The gene calls are TRBV7-2 and TRBJ2-1; 8 bases align to TRBD2. Germline V lookup: CDR1 SGHTA, CDR2 FQGNSA. There are 17 residues in the CDR3. The trim removed 1 base at V and 7 bases at J, leaving 12 bases unmatched. In DNA form, the CDR3 reads TGTGCCAGCAGCTTAGAATCCCGGACTAGCTCGCGGAATGAGCAGTTCTTC. Translating it yields CASSLESRTSSRNEQFF.

This clonotype was seen at least ten times. V gene TRBV6-6 combines with J gene TRBJ2-1, with 14 bases fitting TRBD2. V dropped 2 bases and J dropped 9; count of bases not matched to a gene: 6. Germline V gene sequence: CDR1 MNHNY, CDR2 SVGAGI (reference sequence). This CDR3 comprises 16 residues. The CDR3 is CASSYVTSGRVSEQFF. The CDR3 DNA reads as TGTGCCAGCAGTTACGTGACTAGCGGGAGGGTTAGTGAGCAGTTCTTC.

This clonotype was counted many times. The V gene is TRBV30, the J gene TRBJ2-7; no reliable D call. Germline values: CDR1 GTSNPN, CDR2 SVGIG (reference sequence). The CDR3 length is 16 residues. Trimming stripped 3 bases from V and 3 bases from J, with 21 bases between. The CDR3, as DNA: TGTGCCTGGAGGGACGAAACCGAATTTAGGCGCTACGAGCAGTACTTC. Residues: CAWRDETEFRRYEQYF.

This clonotype has a count of ten or more. The chain links TRBV7-3 to TRBJ2-3; D is perhaps TRBD2 (6 bases). The germline CDR1 and CDR2 sequences are SGHTA and FQGTGA. V was shortened by 5 bases and J by 3 bases, with 12 bases between the two germline ends. There are 14 residues in the CDR3. In nucleotides, the CDR3 is TGTGCCAGCAGCCCAAGCGGGCAAACAGATACGCAGTATTTT. This gives the protein CASSPSGQTDTQYF.

The chain couples TRBV4-1 to TRBJ2-4; the D gene is possibly TRBD2 (7 bases). Germline-derived CDR1 and CDR2 are MGHRA and YSYEKL. V lost 2 bases to trimming and J lost 4 bases, with 15 bases between them. The CDR3 totals 16 residues. CDR3 sequence reads: CASSQNVGRGKNIQYF. DNA for the CDR3: TGCGCCAGCAGCCAAAATGTAGGGAGGGGGAAAAACATTCAGTACTTC.

This clonotype was recorded many times. The chain carries TRBV10-3 and TRBJ2-3, with 7 nucleotides matching TRBD1. Germline values: CDR1 ENHRY, CDR2 SYGVKD. Losses at the gene ends were 5 bases for V and 4 bases for J; bases not matched to a gene: 6. There are 14 residues in the CDR3. CDR3 region: CAISQGDGPDTQYF. The CDR3 DNA sequence: TGTGCCATCAGTCAGGGGGATGGTCCAGATACGCAGTATTTT.

This clonotype appeared many times. V and J are TRBV10-3 and TRBJ1-1, with 10 bases fitting TRBD1. This CDR3 is built from 15 residues. V gave up 8 bases and J gave up 3 bases; unmatched junction bases: 9. Germline loops: CDR1 ENHRY, CDR2 SYGVKD. The CDR3 region is CAISRQGAKDTEAFF. The DNA of the CDR3 is TGTGCCATCTCGAGACAGGGGGCTAAGGACACTGAAGCTTTCTTT.

The rearrangement uses TRBV11-2 and TRBJ2-3; 15 bases align to TRBD2. Trimming at V came to 1 base and at J to 1 base, leaving 6 bases not matched to a gene. This CDR3 has 19 amino acids. Germline values: CDR1 SGHAT, CDR2 FQNNGV. In DNA, the CDR3 is TGTGCCAGCAGCTTAGCCGGGACTAGCGGGAGGCTGGGCACAGATACGCAGTATTTT. Translated, it gives CASSLAGTSGRLGTDTQYF.

The sample holds many counts of this clonotype. The rearrangement uses TRBV20-1 and TRBJ1-2, with 10 bases lining up with TRBD1. CDR1 is DFQATT and CDR2 is SNEGSKA in the germline V gene (reference sequence). The CDR3 consists of 13 residues. The trim removed 5 bases at V and 4 bases at J, leaving 4 bases unmatched. CDR3 bases: TGCAGTGCTCATGGGGACAGGGGCTATGGCTACACCTTC. Encoded protein: CSAHGDRGYGYTF.

The sample holds many counts of this clonotype. V and J are TRBV19 and TRBJ2-7; D possibly corresponds to TRBD1 (5 bases). Trimming removed 9 bases from V and 7 bases from J, with 13 bases in between. The CDR3 length is 11 residues. Germline-derived CDR1 and CDR2 are LNHDA and SQIVND (reference sequence). CDR3 DNA: TGTGCCAGCCGCGGACAAGGGGAGCAGTACTTC. The encoded protein is CASRGQGEQYF.

This clonotype has more than one count but fewer than ten. A much more abundant neighbour one base away suggests this may be a read error. V is TRBV12-3 or TRBV12-4 and J is TRBJ1-1, with D unresolved. There are 13 residues in the CDR3. The CDR3 nucleotides are TGTGCCAGCAGTTTTCTGAGGAACACTGAAGCTTCCTTT. It specifies CASSFLRNTEASF.

This clonotype was counted many times. The V gene is TRBV10-3, the J gene TRBJ1-2, with 9 bases fitting TRBD1. Germline CDR1 is ENHRY and CDR2 is SYGVKD. V lost 10 bases, J lost 2 bases, and 2 bases stayed unmatched. CDR3 length equals 12 residues. CDR3 amino acids: CANGTGNYGYTF. CDR3 bases: TGTGCCAACGGGACAGGGAACTATGGCTACACCTTC.

This clonotype was recorded at least ten times. The rearrangement joins TRBV19 to TRBJ2-1; D possibly corresponds to TRBD1 (8 bases). This CDR3 comprises 15 residues. Looked up from germline, CDR1 is LNHDA and CDR2 is SQIVND (reference sequence). V was clipped by 6 bases and J by 3 bases, with 15 bases between them. CDR3 DNA: TGTGCCAGTAGGGGGGGGACAGGATACTACAATGAGCAGTTCTTC. Translating it yields CASRGGTGYYNEQFF.

This clonotype was detected many times. The genes are TRBV5-6 and TRBJ2-7, with TRBD1 matching 7 bases. V lost 3 bases to trimming and J lost 2 bases; unmatched junction nucleotides: 5. Germline assignment: CDR1 SGHDT and CDR2 YYEEEE. The CDR3 is 14 amino acids. CDR3 nucleotide sequence: TGTGCCAGCAGCTCACCGGGACAGACCTACGAGCAGTACTTC. Residues: CASSSPGQTYEQYF.

This clonotype has a count of ten or more. The V call is TRBV10-3, the J call TRBJ2-7; 7 positions agree with TRBD2. This CDR3 has 16 amino acids. The junction had 13 bases not matched to a gene; V was cut back by 3 bases and J by 5 bases. CDR1 is ENHRY and CDR2 is SYGVKD in the germline V gene. The CDR3 sequence: CAISDPLGGGSHEQYF. CDR3 DNA: TGTGCCATCAGTGACCCGCTGGGGGGGGGTTCGCACGAGCAGTACTTC.

This clonotype was picked up many times. The genes are TRBV12-3 or TRBV12-4 and TRBJ2-1; 12 bases line up with TRBD2. Germline trimming cut 3 bases from V and 1 base from J; bases unmatched to any gene: 7. CDR3 length: 18 residues. CDR3 region: CASSFGLLAGGSYNEQFF. In DNA, the CDR3 is TGTGCCAGCAGTTTTGGTTTACTAGCGGGGGGTTCCTACAATGAGCAGTTCTTC.

This clonotype was recorded many times. The DNA for the CDR3 is TGTGCCAGCTCTGAGGGAGGGCCGCCCAATGAGCAGTTCTTC. Translation: CASSEGGPPNEQFF. V usage is TRBV27 and J usage is TRBJ2-1; the match to TRBD2 covers 7 bases. The CDR3 covers 14 residues. The V gene's germline CDR1 is MNHEY and CDR2 SMNVEV (reference sequence). The V and J ends lost 8 bases and 6 bases, in that order; junction bases with no gene match: 10.

Many counts were recorded for this clonotype. The rearrangement links TRBV6-1 to TRBJ1-1; possible D gene TRBD1, 5 bases. Between the trimmed V and J ends, which lost 6 bases and 10 bases, there was a span of 18 bases. Germline CDR1 is MNHNS and CDR2 is SASEGT. The CDR3 has 13 amino acids. The chain's CDR3 is CASRPEEAGGAFF. CDR3 coding DNA: TGTGCCAGCAGACCAGAAGAAGCCGGGGGAGCTTTCTTT.

This clonotype has a count of ten or more. The chain carries TRBV7-3 and TRBJ1-1; D gene ambiguous. The CDR3 is 13 amino acids. The V gene's germline CDR1 is SGHTA and CDR2 FQGTGA. Trimming left V 0 bases short and J 3 bases short, with 5 bases between. In DNA form, the CDR3 reads TGTGCCAGCAGCTTAACCCTCGACACTGAAGCTTTCTTT. Translated: CASSLTLDTEAFF.

The CDR3 DNA sequence: TGTGCCAGCAGTCCGGGACAGGCTCAAGATACGCAGTATTTT. Translating gives CASSPGQAQDTQYF. The chain joins TRBV6-2 or TRBV6-3 to TRBJ2-3; 8 nucleotides line up with TRBD1. Trimming cost V 5 bases and J 5 bases; bases outside gene matches: 6. The germline V gene encodes CDR1 MNHEY and CDR2 SVGEGT. This CDR3 is built from 14 residues.

This chain's CDR3 is CASSWGVRLAGGNTDTQYF. CDR3 DNA sequence: TGTGCCAGCAGCTGGGGGGTTCGGCTAGCGGGAGGGAACACAGATACGCAGTATTTT. The chain has TRBV7-8 and TRBJ2-3; 12 positions match TRBD2. The CDR3 is 19 amino acids. CDR1 is SGHVS and CDR2 is FQNEAQ in the germline V gene. Germline trimming cut 4 bases from V and 2 bases from J; bases unmatched to any gene: 13.

This clonotype was picked up many times. This rearrangement joins TRBV28 to TRBJ2-7; D remains unclear. Germline values: CDR1 MDHEN, CDR2 SYDVKM. The CDR3 contains 17 residues. The V and J ends lost 4 bases and 0 bases respectively, with 19 bases between them. CDR3 sequence reads: CASSSPEESYSSYEQYF. The CDR3 nucleotides are TGTGCCAGCAGTTCCCCTGAGGAGAGCTATAGCTCCTACGAGCAGTACTTC.